The 30 T cell receptor beta chains reported below all come from one sample, sequenced in a study of blood T cell repertoires in COVID-19. Some clones are missing from TCRdb's copy, which holds only in-frame ones; the method was immunoSEQ multiplex PCR. The table lists 650,000 to 800,000 clones, about 90% of them singletons, with about 0.26% in the top ten. Specimen: peripheral blood. The receptor set was obtained from a woman between 18 and 29 years old with acute or convalescent COVID-19.

The V gene is TRBV5-6, the J gene TRBJ2-1; the D is unclear. Per germline, CDR1 SGHDT and CDR2 YYEEEE. Trimming removed 5 bases at V and 0 bases at J, with 6 bases between. This CDR3 is built from 13 residues. CDR3 sequence reads: CASSDTSYNEQFF. The CDR3 DNA reads as TGTGCCAGCAGTGACACCTCCTACAATGAGCAGTTCTTC. Full variable domain (remainder filled in from reference TRBV5-6 and TRBJ2-1): DAGVTQSPTHLIKTRGQQVTLRCSPKSGHDTVSWYQQALGQGPQFIFQYYEEEERQRGNFPDRFSGHQFPNYSSELNVNALLLGDSALYLCASSDTSYNEQFFGPGTRLTVL.

The V call is TRBV24-1, the J call TRBJ1-4; D is undetermined. Germline V gene data show CDR1 as KGHDR and CDR2 as SFDVKD. The length of the CDR3 is 15 residues. Trimming shortened V by 3 bases and J by 8 bases, and 15 bases separated the two germline ends. The CDR3 DNA is TGTGCCACCAGTGATCCGGGCCCCGCGGGGGAAAAACTGTTTTTT. Residues: CATSDPGPAGEKLFF.

The chain uses TRBV21-1 and TRBJ2-7; TRBD2 was called by the table and not checked on the DNA. TRBV21-1 is noted as a pseudogene. This CDR3 is built from 17 residues. The CDR3 region is CASSKNPAGSLDYEQYF. CDR3 DNA: TGTGCCAGCAGCAAAAACCCCGCCGGGTCCTTAGACTACGAGCAGTACTTC.

The chain couples TRBV4-3 to TRBJ2-7, with D possibly matching TRBD1 (6 bases). Trimming shortened V by 0 bases and J by 6 bases, and 15 bases separated the two germline ends. Germline CDR1 LGHNA, CDR2 YSLEER. The CDR3 runs 15 residues. The CDR3 here is CASSQDRWGPGEQYF. As DNA, the CDR3 is TGCGCCAGCAGCCAAGATCGGTGGGGGCCGGGCGAGCAGTACTTC.

V and J are TRBV11-1 and TRBJ2-7; 14 positions match TRBD2. V lost 8 bases, J lost 2 bases, and 5 bases stayed unmatched. CDR1 SGHAT and CDR2 FQDESV come from the germline V gene (reference sequence). The CDR3 is made up of 15 amino acids. For the CDR3, the DNA is TGTGCCAGCCGACTAGCGGGGGGGCCCACCTACGAGCAGTACTTC. Its protein product is CASRLAGGPTYEQYF.

The V gene is TRBV28, the J gene TRBJ2-1; TRBD1 aligns across 7 bases. The CDR3 length is 14 residues. Looked up from germline, CDR1 is MDHEN and CDR2 is SYDVKM. V was clipped by 6 bases and J by 9 bases; unmatched bases: 11. The CDR3 DNA reads TGTGCCAGCAGCCGAGACAGGGTGGGTGGTGAGCAGTTCTTC. It is translated as CASSRDRVGGEQFF.

The V and J genes are TRBV5-6 and TRBJ1-2; TRBD1 might be the D (6 bases). V was shortened by 5 bases and J by 5 bases, with 19 bases between the two germline ends. Germline V gene data show CDR1 as SGHDT and CDR2 as YYEEEE. CDR3 length equals 15 residues. CDR3: CASRKQGGREYGYTF. CDR3 in DNA: TGTGCCAGCAGAAAACAGGGAGGGAGAGAGTATGGCTACACCTTC.

The chain is built from TRBV15 and TRBJ1-1; no clear D. This CDR3 spans 14 amino acids. CDR1 is LNHNV, CDR2 YYDKDF, per germline (reference sequence). V lost 4 bases and J 1 base, leaving 10 bases between the germline ends. This CDR3 reads CATSILESNTEAFF. As DNA, the CDR3 is TGTGCCACCAGCATATTAGAGTCGAACACTGAAGCTTTCTTT.

This sequence joins TRBV5-1 and TRBJ1-1, with a weak D call TRBD1 (5 bases). The CDR3 is 14 residues long. Trimming took 2 bases from V and 2 from J, leaving 10 bases between them. The germline CDR1 and CDR2 sequences are SGHRS and YFSETQ. As DNA, the CDR3 is TGCGCCAGCAGCTTACAGGACCTTAACACTGAAGCTTTCTTT. It codes for CASSLQDLNTEAFF.

V gene TRBV27 combines with J gene TRBJ2-3, with unresolved D. Germline V gene data show CDR1 as MNHEY and CDR2 as SMNVEV (reference sequence). The CDR3 consists of 14 residues. Trimming cost V 0 bases and J 0 bases, with 4 bases left between them. The CDR3 nucleotides are TGTGCCAGCAGTTTATCCGGTAGCACAGATACGCAGTATTTT. Its protein product is CASSLSGSTDTQYF.

This rearrangement joins TRBV3-1 (or the pseudogene TRBV3-2) to TRBJ2-1; D call uncertain. The V gene's germline CDR1 is LGHDT and CDR2 YNNKEL (reference sequence). The CDR3 covers 16 residues. Trimming took off 4 bases at V and 6 bases at J, with 19 bases between the two ends. The CDR3 loop reads CASSPDKRREANEQFF. The DNA of the CDR3 is TGTGCCAGCAGCCCAGATAAGAGGAGAGAGGCCAATGAGCAGTTCTTC.

This clone was found once. The V and J genes are TRBV5-6 and TRBJ1-2; D gene unclear. The germline V and J ends were trimmed by 0 bases and 0 bases, with 15 bases remaining between them. Germline CDR1 reads SGHDT; CDR2 reads YYEEEE. The CDR3 has 17 amino acids. The CDR3 DNA reads TGTGCCAGCAGCTTGGTCTCAACCAGGAGGTCTAACTATGGCTACACCTTC. This encodes CASSLVSTRRSNYGYTF.

The J gene is TRBJ2-3, the V gene TRBV4-1; 11 bases map to TRBD2. CDR3 length: 16 amino acids. Trimming at V came to 0 bases and at J to 6 bases, leaving 5 bases not matched to a gene. Germline V gene data show CDR1 as MGHRA and CDR2 as YSYEKL. The chain's CDR3 is CASSQEPSGGRDTQYF. The DNA for the CDR3 is TGCGCCAGCAGCCAAGAACCTAGCGGGGGGAGGGATACGCAGTATTTT.

The chain employs TRBV19 and TRBJ1-1; 7 bases align to TRBD1. After removal of 9 bases from V and 5 bases from J, the junction contained 6 bases not matched to a gene. Germline values: CDR1 LNHDA, CDR2 SQIVND (reference sequence). The CDR3 extends over 12 amino acids. CDR3 DNA sequence: TGTGCCAGCCAACAGGGGAGGACTGAAGCTTTCTTT. Amino acid sequence: CASQQGRTEAFF.

V usage is TRBV7-2 and J usage is TRBJ1-2; D remains ambiguous. Trimming stripped 1 base from V and 4 bases from J, with 13 bases between. The germline V gene encodes CDR1 SGHTA and CDR2 FQGNSA. CDR3 length equals 15 residues. The CDR3 is CASSLEGFQVYGYTF. Written as DNA, the CDR3 is TGTGCCAGCAGCTTAGAAGGTTTCCAGGTCTATGGCTACACCTTC.

The chain carries TRBV6-5 and TRBJ2-5; D uncertain. The CDR3 loop spans 15 amino acids. CDR1 and CDR2 from the germline V gene are MNHEY and SVGAGI. Trimming took off 7 bases at V and 2 bases at J, with 17 bases between the two ends. The CDR3 nucleotides are TGTGCCAGCATTGCCGTTTCCCTTAGACAAGAGACCCAGTACTTC. Translated: CASIAVSLRQETQYF.

This clone was seen more than once but under ten times. Other DNA variants within this sample encode the same CDR3. This chain connects TRBV27 to TRBJ1-1, with D unresolved. The CDR3 contains 13 residues. The ends were cut back, 1 base at V and 0 bases at J, with 3 bases in the middle. Germline V lookup: CDR1 MNHEY, CDR2 SMNVEV (reference sequence). This chain's CDR3 is CASSLLVNTEAFF. CDR3 DNA: TGTGCCAGCAGTTTATTAGTGAACACTGAAGCTTTCTTT.

V usage is TRBV2 and J usage is TRBJ2-2; perhaps TRBD2 as D (5 bases). There are 13 residues in the CDR3. V shed 6 bases and J shed 6 bases, with 11 bases lying between them. CDR1 and CDR2 from the germline V gene are SNHLY and FYNNEI. The CDR3 bases are TGTGCCAGCAGCCTAGAGGGATCCGGGGAGCTGTTTTTT. This sequence encodes CASSLEGSGELFF.

This chain joins TRBV18 and TRBJ2-3; TRBD2 aligns across 15 bases. V was clipped by 0 bases and J by 3 bases; unmatched bases: 1. CDR1 is KGHSH, CDR2 LQKENI, per germline. The CDR3 runs 17 residues. CDR3 coding DNA: TGTGCCAGCTCACCACCGGGACTAGCGGGGGGAACAGATACGCAGTATTTT. It is translated as CASSPPGLAGGTDTQYF.

This clone showed up just once. V and J are TRBV6-5 and TRBJ2-1; 8 bases map to TRBD2. CDR3 length: 14 residues. Germline values: CDR1 MNHEY, CDR2 SVGAGI. V lost 5 bases, J lost 10 bases, and 10 bases stayed unmatched. The CDR3 loop is CASSPGGDTLEQFF. The CDR3 bases are TGTGCCAGCAGTCCCGGGGGGGACACTCTCGAGCAGTTCTTC.

This chain links TRBV4-3 with TRBJ2-2; D is perhaps TRBD1 (6 bases). Between the trimmed V and J ends, which lost 3 bases and 5 bases, there was a span of 10 bases. This CDR3 comprises 14 residues. CDR1 LGHNA and CDR2 YSLEER come from the germline V gene. Here the CDR3 reads CASSHIQGTGELFF. For the CDR3, the DNA is TGCGCCAGCAGCCATATACAGGGTACCGGGGAGCTGTTTTTT.

The genes are TRBV6-5 and TRBJ1-5; 8 bases are a match to TRBD1. CDR1 is MNHEY and CDR2 is SVGAGI in the germline V gene. The trim removed 7 bases at V and 5 bases at J, leaving 10 bases unmatched. This CDR3 is built from 15 residues. This chain's CDR3 is CASTPHGQGDQPQHF. CDR3 sequence (DNA): TGTGCCAGCACCCCACACGGACAGGGCGATCAGCCCCAGCATTTT.

This clone was counted once. As DNA, the CDR3 is TGTGCCAGCAGCCCCCAAGGGGCCTCCTACGAGCAGTACTTC. It encodes CASSPQGASYEQYF. This sequence joins TRBV9 and TRBJ2-7; perhaps TRBD1 as D (5 bases). Germline CDR1 SGDLS, CDR2 YYNGEE. The CDR3 runs to 14 residues. Deletions cut 4 bases from V and 0 bases from J, with 11 bases between.

The chain has TRBV5-4 and TRBJ1-2, with D unclear. The CDR3 covers 15 residues. The V and J ends lost 5 bases and 4 bases respectively, with 18 bases between them. Germline CDR1 is SGHNT and CDR2 is YYREEE (reference sequence). CDR3 coding DNA: TGTGCCAGCAGGGCCCGGGAGGGCAAGAGCTATGGCTACACCTTC. Translation gives CASRAREGKSYGYTF. Filled out from reference TRBV5-4 and TRBJ1-2, the complete variable domain reads ETGVTQSPTHLIKTRGQQVTLRCSSQSGHNTVSWYQQALGQGPQFIFQYYREEENGRGNFPPRFSGLQFPNYSSELNVNALELDDSALYLCASRAREGKSYGYTFGSGTRLTVV.

The V call is TRBV24-1, the J call TRBJ2-1, with 10 bases fitting TRBD2. Germline CDR1 reads KGHDR; CDR2 reads SFDVKD. CDR3 size: 17 residues. With 3 bases clipped from V and 6 bases from J, the junction kept 10 bases outside the gene matches. For the CDR3, the DNA is TGTGCCACCAGTGATACCGGAGGGACTAGCGAAAGCAATGAGCAGTTCTTC. Translation gives CATSDTGGTSESNEQFF.

The gene calls are TRBV7-9 and TRBJ2-1; 8 bases fit TRBD1. Losses at the gene ends were 5 bases for V and 6 bases for J; bases not matched to a gene: 12. The CDR3 totals 16 residues. Germline values: CDR1 SEHNR, CDR2 FQNEAQ (reference sequence). The CDR3 reads CASSTSRGQVGNEQFF. CDR3 coding DNA: TGTGCCAGCAGCACATCCAGGGGGCAGGTGGGCAATGAGCAGTTCTTC. Combining the CDR3 with reference TRBV7-9 and TRBJ2-1 gives the whole variable domain DTGVSQNPRHKITKRGQNVTFRCDPISEHNRLYWYRQTLGQGPEFLTYFQNEAQLEKSRLLSDRFSAERPKGSFSTLEIQRTEQGDSAMYLCASSTSRGQVGNEQFFGPGTRLTVL.

The rearrangement joins TRBV27 to TRBJ1-5; no definite D call. Per germline, CDR1 MNHEY and CDR2 SMNVEV (reference sequence). V lost 8 bases and J 3 bases, leaving 14 bases between the germline ends. This CDR3 comprises 14 residues. The CDR3 protein is CASFPRRNNQPQHF. For the CDR3, the DNA is TGTGCCAGCTTTCCTAGACGGAACAATCAGCCCCAGCATTTT.

The gene calls are TRBV6-6 and TRBJ1-5; possibly TRBD1 for D (5 bases). The length of the CDR3 is 13 residues. Trimming took 6 bases from V and 5 from J, leaving 11 bases between them. The V gene's germline CDR1 is MNHNY and CDR2 SVGAGI (reference sequence). CDR3 in DNA: TGTGCCAGCAGCGAGGGACTATATCAGCCCCAGCATTTT. This sequence encodes CASSEGLYQPQHF.

CDR3 nucleotides: TGTGCCAGCAGTTTCAGGACAGGGCTTCAGCCCCAGCATTTT. Translating gives CASSFRTGLQPQHF. V and J are TRBV27 and TRBJ1-5; TRBD1 matches at 8 bases. This CDR3 has 14 amino acids. The ends lost 3 bases at V and 6 bases at J; junction bases unmatched: 4. From germline, CDR1 is MNHEY and CDR2 SMNVEV (reference sequence).

The chain recombines TRBV4-3 with TRBJ1-4; unclear D gene. CDR3 size: 12 residues. V was cut by 3 bases and J by 5 bases, with 4 bases left in between. Germline lookup yields CDR1 LGHNA and CDR2 YSLEER. CDR3 amino acids: CASSHGNEKLFF. The CDR3, as DNA: TGCGCCAGCAGCCATGGCAATGAAAAACTGTTTTTT.